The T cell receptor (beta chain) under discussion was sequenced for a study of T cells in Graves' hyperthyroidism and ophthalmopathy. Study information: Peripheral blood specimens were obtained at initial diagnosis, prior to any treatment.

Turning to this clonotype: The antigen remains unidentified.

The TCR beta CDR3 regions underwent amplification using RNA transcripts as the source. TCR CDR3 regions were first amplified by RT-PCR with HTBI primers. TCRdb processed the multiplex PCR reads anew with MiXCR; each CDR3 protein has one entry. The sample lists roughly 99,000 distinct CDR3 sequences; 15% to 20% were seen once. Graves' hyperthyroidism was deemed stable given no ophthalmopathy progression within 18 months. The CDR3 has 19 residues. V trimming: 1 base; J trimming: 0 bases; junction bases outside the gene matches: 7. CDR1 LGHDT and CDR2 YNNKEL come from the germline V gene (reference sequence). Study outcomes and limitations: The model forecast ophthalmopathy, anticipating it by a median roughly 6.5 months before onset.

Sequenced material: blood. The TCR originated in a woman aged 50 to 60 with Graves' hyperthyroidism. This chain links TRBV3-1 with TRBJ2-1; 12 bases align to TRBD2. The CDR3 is CASSQGGLAGGGSYNEQFF. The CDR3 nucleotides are TGTGCCAGCAGCCAAGGGGGGCTAGCGGGAGGGGGCTCCTACAATGAGCAGTTCTTC.